This TCR beta chain came from a study of blood T cell repertoires in COVID-19 (dated by TCRdb to 2018 to 2020). The study in broad terms: The collaborator samples originated in the United States, Italy and Spain and spanned the acute and convalescent phases of COVID-19. The repertoires were released in a freely available public database intended as a resource for research on the immune response to SARS-CoV-2. The prospective study material was composed of cDNA or gDNA derived from T cells, B-cell-depleted T cells, or PBMCs. HLA class I and class II types, where available, came from metadata supplied by the sample provider rather than from assay-based typing. Deeply sampled blood TCRbeta repertoires from subjects exposed to, actively infected with, or recovered from COVID-19 were included in the dataset. The samples were drawn from two sources: the first 160 participants of the ongoing ImmuneRACE study, and 1,254 subjects contributed by 6 global collaborators. A de-identified subject ID, COVID-19 status, age in years and sex were almost always included in the sample metadata.

The immunoSEQ Assay, a bias-controlled multiplex PCR, was used to amplify TCRbeta CDR3 regions from genomic DNA. As for the original processing: The number of nucleated cells in each sample was estimated from the amplification of reference gene primers within the assay. Sequence reads were collapsed and filtered to measure the absolute abundance of every unique TCRbeta CDR3 rearrangement. For each sample, productive Simpson clonality was calculated as the square root of Simpson's diversity index across productive rearrangements. TCRdb took over this immuneACCESS table, retaining in-frame rearrangements with V and J assigned. Such tables are incomplete; in checked studies, under half of the missing clones stem from an unresolved V gene, and the remainder is unexplained. The DNA gave D and trimming, while V, J and clone size come from that table. The sample table holds around 140,000 clones, of which around 90% were seen once. The ten largest clonotypes hold over 9.5% of the sample.

What the research found in general, with its limitations: The amount of clinical and demographic metadata varied by source and participant and was provided uncurated.

The CDR3 contains 14 residues, cysteine and phenylalanine counted. The only DNA kept is the CDR3, 42 bases in frame from the first base. CDR1 and CDR2 (LNHDA, SQIVND) derive from the germline V gene (reference sequence). Whole blood was collected in K2EDTA tubes by collaborating institutions according to the institutions' own protocols. Collaborator samples were shipped for TCRbeta analysis as frozen whole blood, isolated PBMCs, or DNA extracted from either sample type. Regarding this clone: This clone's antigen is unknown. Its ends do not fully match the called genes, so a read error is possible.

The chain links TRBV19 with TRBJ2-3; perhaps TRBD1 is the D gene, with 5 bases matching. The sample consisted of peripheral blood. The receptor was derived from a man in his 60s with active or convalescent COVID-19. The nucleotide sequence is given as TGTGCCAGTAGCGTTGGGCAAGGCACAGGTACGCAGTATTTT. Translated, this gives CASSVGQGTGTQYF.